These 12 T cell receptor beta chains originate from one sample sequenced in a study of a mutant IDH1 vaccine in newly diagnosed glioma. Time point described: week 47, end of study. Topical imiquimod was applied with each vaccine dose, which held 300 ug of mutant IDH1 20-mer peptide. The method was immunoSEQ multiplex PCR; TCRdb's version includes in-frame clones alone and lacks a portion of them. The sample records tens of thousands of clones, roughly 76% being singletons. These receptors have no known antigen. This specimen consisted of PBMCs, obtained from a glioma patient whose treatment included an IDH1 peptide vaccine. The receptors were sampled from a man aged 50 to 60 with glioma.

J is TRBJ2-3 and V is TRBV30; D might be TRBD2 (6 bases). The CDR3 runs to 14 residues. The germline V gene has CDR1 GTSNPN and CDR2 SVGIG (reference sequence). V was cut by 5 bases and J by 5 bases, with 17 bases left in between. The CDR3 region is CAWYDGGRGDTQYF. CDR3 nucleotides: TGTGCCTGGTACGACGGGGGAAGGGGAGATACGCAGTATTTT.

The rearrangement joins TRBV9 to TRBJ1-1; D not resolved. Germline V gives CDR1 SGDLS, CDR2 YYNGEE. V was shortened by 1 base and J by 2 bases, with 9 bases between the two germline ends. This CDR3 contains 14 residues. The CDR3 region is CASSVQDGNTEAFF. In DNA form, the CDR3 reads TGTGCCAGCAGCGTACAGGATGGTAACACTGAAGCTTTCTTT.

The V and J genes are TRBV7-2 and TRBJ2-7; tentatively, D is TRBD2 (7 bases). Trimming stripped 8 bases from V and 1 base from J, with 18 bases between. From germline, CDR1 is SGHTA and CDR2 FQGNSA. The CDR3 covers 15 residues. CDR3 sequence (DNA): TGTGCCAGCTCCACTGAGGGGGGGGGATCCTACGAGCAGTACTTC. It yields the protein CASSTEGGGSYEQYF.

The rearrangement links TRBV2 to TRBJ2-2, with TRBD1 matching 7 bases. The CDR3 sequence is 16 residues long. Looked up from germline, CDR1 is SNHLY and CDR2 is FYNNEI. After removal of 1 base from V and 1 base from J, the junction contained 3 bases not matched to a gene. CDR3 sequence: CASSEGAGGNTGELFF. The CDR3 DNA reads TGTGCCAGCAGTGAAGGGGCAGGGGGGAACACCGGGGAGCTGTTTTTT. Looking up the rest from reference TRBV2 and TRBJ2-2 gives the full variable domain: EPEVTQTPSHQVTQMGQEVILRCVPISNHLYFYWYRQILGQKVEFLVSFYNNEISEKSEIFDDQFSVERPDGSNFTLKIRSTKLEDSAMYFCASSEGAGGNTGELFFGEGSRLTVL.

The CDR3 coding sequence is TGTGCCAGCAGCCCCCCGGGAGGGTACGGCGAGCAGTACTTC. Amino acids: CASSPPGGYGEQYF. The chain combines TRBV9 with TRBJ2-7; 8 bases align to TRBD2. Germline loops: CDR1 SGDLS, CDR2 YYNGEE. The CDR3 runs 14 residues. V gave up 4 bases and J gave up 6 bases; unmatched junction bases: 9. The whole variable domain, filled in from reference TRBV9 and TRBJ2-7, reads DSGVTQTPKHLITATGQRVTLRCSPRSGDLSVYWYQQSLDQGLQFLIQYYNGEERAKGNILERFSAQQFPDLHSELNLSSLELGDSALYFCASSPPGGYGEQYFGPGTRLTVT.

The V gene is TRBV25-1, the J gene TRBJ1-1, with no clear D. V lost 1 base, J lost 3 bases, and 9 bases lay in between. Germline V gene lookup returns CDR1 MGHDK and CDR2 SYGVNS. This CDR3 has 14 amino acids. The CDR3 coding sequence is TGTGCCAGCAGTGAATCGGGGTGGGACACTGAAGCTTTCTTT. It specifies CASSESGWDTEAFF.

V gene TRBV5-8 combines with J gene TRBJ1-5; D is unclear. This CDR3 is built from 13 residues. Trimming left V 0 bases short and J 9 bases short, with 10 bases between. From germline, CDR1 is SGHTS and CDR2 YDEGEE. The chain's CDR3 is CASSLGRLRPQHF. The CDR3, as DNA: TGTGCCAGCAGCTTGGGGCGCTTGAGGCCCCAGCATTTT.

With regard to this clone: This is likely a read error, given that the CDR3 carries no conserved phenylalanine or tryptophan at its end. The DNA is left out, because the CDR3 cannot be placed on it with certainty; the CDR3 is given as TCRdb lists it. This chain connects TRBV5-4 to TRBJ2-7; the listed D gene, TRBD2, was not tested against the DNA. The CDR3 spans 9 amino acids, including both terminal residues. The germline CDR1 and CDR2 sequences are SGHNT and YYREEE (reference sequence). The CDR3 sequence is CASSPTEEI.

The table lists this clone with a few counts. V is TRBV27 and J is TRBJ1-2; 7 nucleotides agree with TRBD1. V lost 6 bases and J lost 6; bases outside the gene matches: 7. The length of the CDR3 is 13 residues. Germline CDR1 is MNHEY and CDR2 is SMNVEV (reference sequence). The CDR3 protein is CASSLGTDNGYTF. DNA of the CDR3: TGTGCCAGCAGCCTCGGGACAGATAATGGCTACACCTTC.

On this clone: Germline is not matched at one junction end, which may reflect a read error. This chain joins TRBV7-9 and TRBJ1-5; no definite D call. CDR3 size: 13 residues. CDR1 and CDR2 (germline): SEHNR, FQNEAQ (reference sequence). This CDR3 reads CASSLDGNQPQHF. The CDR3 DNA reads TGTGCCAGCAGTTTAGATGGCAATCAGCCCCAGCATTTT.

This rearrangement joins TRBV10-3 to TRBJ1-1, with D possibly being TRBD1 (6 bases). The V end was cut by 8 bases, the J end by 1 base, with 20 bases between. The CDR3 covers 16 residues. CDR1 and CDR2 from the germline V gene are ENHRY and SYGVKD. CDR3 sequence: CAIGKVWGAQNTEAFF. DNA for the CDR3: TGTGCCATCGGTAAGGTTTGGGGGGCCCAGAACACTGAAGCTTTCTTT.

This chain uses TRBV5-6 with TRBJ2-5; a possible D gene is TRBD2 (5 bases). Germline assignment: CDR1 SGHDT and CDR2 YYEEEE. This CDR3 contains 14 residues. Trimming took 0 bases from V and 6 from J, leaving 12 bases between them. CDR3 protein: CASSLEAGAKTQYF. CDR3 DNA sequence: TGTGCCAGCAGCTTGGAGGCGGGTGCAAAGACCCAGTACTTC.